Below are 29 T cell receptor beta chains sequenced from a single sample in a study of cytomegalovirus exposure and HLA in healthy donors. The PCR was carried out with 60 Vbeta primers and 13 Jbeta primers. Sequencing used immunoSEQ multiplex PCR; TCRdb keeps in-frame clones, though not all of them. This sample yields roughly 100,000 clones, of which more than 65% are seen a single time; about 9.4% belongs to the top ten. Material for sequencing was PBMCs. The receptors shown here come from a human donor in good health.

The rearrangement uses TRBV16 and TRBJ1-2, with D tentatively TRBD1 (5 bases). This CDR3 is 13 amino acids long. V was shortened by 3 bases and J by 2 bases, with 7 bases between the two germline ends. CDR1 and CDR2 (germline): KGHSY, FQNENV. The CDR3 loop reads CASSQGRNYGYTF. The CDR3 DNA reads TGTGCCAGCAGCCAGGGGCGGAACTATGGCTACACCTTC.

The rearrangement links TRBV6-5 to TRBJ1-2; unclear D gene. V was shortened by 5 bases and J by 4 bases, with 14 bases between the two germline ends. This CDR3 contains 14 residues. In germline, CDR1 is MNHEY, CDR2 SVGAGI. CDR3 sequence reads: CASSRLGGSYGYTF. Written as DNA, the CDR3 is TGTGCCAGCAGTCGCCTCGGAGGGTCCTATGGCTACACCTTC.

This chain connects TRBV5-6 to TRBJ2-7, with TRBD1 as a possible D gene (5 bases). Trimming cost V 0 bases and J 2 bases, with 9 bases left between them. The germline V gene encodes CDR1 SGHDT and CDR2 YYEEEE. This CDR3 has 14 amino acids. This CDR3 is CASSLGRVPYEQYF. The CDR3 bases are TGTGCCAGCAGCTTGGGCAGGGTCCCCTACGAGCAGTACTTC.

The J gene is TRBJ1-1, the V gene TRBV5-5; TRBD1 matches 7 bases. This CDR3 comprises 14 residues. Germline V gene lookup returns CDR1 SGHKS and CDR2 YYEKEE (reference sequence). The ends lost 4 bases at V and 0 bases at J; junction bases unmatched: 3. The CDR3 DNA follows: TGTGCCAGCAGCGGGGGACAGATGAACACTGAAGCTTTCTTT. It is translated as CASSGGQMNTEAFF.

The rearrangement links TRBV15 to TRBJ2-7; D is possibly TRBD2 (6 bases). The V and J ends lost 4 bases and 2 bases respectively, with 12 bases between them. Germline V gives CDR1 LNHNV, CDR2 YYDKDF (reference sequence). This CDR3 has 14 residues. The CDR3 sequence: CATSKAGRAYEQYF. The CDR3 DNA reads as TGTGCCACCAGCAAGGCGGGACGTGCCTACGAGCAGTACTTC.

The rearrangement joins TRBV15 to TRBJ2-7; TRBD1 matches 9 bases. V trimming: 5 bases; J trimming: 0 bases; junction bases outside the gene matches: 8. The CDR3 sequence is 16 residues long. From germline, CDR1 is LNHNV and CDR2 YYDKDF (reference sequence). CDR3 sequence: CATSSSGTGHSYEQYF. CDR3 coding DNA: TGTGCCACCAGCTCCTCCGGGACAGGGCACTCCTACGAGCAGTACTTC.

The chain uses TRBV4-3 and TRBJ2-6; 15 nucleotides match TRBD2. V was pared by 1 base and J by 2 bases, with 6 bases of the junction left unmatched. The germline V gene encodes CDR1 LGHNA and CDR2 YSLEER. The CDR3 totals 20 residues. CDR3 loop: CASSQGTSGGAPTGANVLTF. CDR3 bases: TGCGCCAGCAGCCAAGGGACTAGCGGGGGGGCGCCTACTGGGGCCAACGTCCTGACTTTC.

This clone appeared a few times. The chain recombines TRBV7-8 with TRBJ1-1; maybe TRBD1 (6 bases). The CDR3 length is 17 residues. The V end lost 2 bases, the J end lost 1 base, and 17 bases lay between the germline ends. Germline V CDR1 and CDR2: SGHVS, FQNEAQ. CDR3 residues: CASSLFWADRRNTEAFF. CDR3 sequence (DNA): TGTGCCAGCAGCTTATTCTGGGCGGACAGACGGAACACTGAAGCTTTCTTT.

The chain links TRBV5-5 to TRBJ2-2; possibly TRBD2 for D (6 bases). V gave up 7 bases and J gave up 1 base, with 20 bases separating them. There are 17 residues in the CDR3. Germline-derived CDR1 and CDR2 are SGHKS and YYEKEE (reference sequence). The CDR3 protein is CASLNRLGSRNTGELFF. The DNA of the CDR3 is TGTGCCAGCCTTAATAGACTAGGTAGCAGGAACACCGGGGAGCTGTTTTTT. The complete variable domain, with remaining parts taken from reference TRBV5-5 and TRBJ2-2, reads DAGVTQSPTHLIKTRGQQVTLRCSPISGHKSVSWYQQVLGQGPQFIFQYYEKEERGRGNFPDRFSARQFPNYSSELNVNALLLGDSALYLCASLNRLGSRNTGELFFGEGSRLTVL.

The rearrangement joins TRBV5-4 to TRBJ2-5; 12 bases match TRBD2. The V and J ends lost 0 bases and 4 bases, in that order; junction bases with no gene match: 7. The CDR3 totals 17 residues. The germline V gene encodes CDR1 SGHNT and CDR2 YYREEE (reference sequence). CDR3 nucleotides: TGTGCCAGCAGCTTGGGGCCTAGCGGGGGGGCCCGAGAGACCCAGTACTTC. This sequence encodes CASSLGPSGGARETQYF.

This clone turned up a few times. This sequence joins TRBV30 and TRBJ2-2, with 9 nucleotides matching TRBD1. Per the germline V gene, CDR1 is GTSNPN and CDR2 is SVGIG (reference sequence). The CDR3 loop spans 15 amino acids. Losses at the gene ends were 2 bases for V and 5 bases for J; bases not matched to a gene: 6. The CDR3 region is CAWSQQGALTGELFF. The CDR3 DNA is TGTGCCTGGAGTCAACAGGGGGCGCTAACCGGGGAGCTGTTTTTT.

The rearrangement links TRBV7-3 to TRBJ2-5, with D possibly matching TRBD1 (7 bases). The CDR3 covers 14 residues. Germline CDR1 is SGHTA and CDR2 is FQGTGA. V gave up 7 bases and J gave up 3 bases, with 15 bases separating them. This CDR3 is CASTRGGGEETQYF. In DNA form, the CDR3 reads TGTGCCAGCACCCGTGGAGGGGGCGAAGAGACCCAGTACTTC.

This chain uses TRBV25-1 with TRBJ1-6; 10 nucleotides line up with TRBD1. The CDR3 is 16 residues long. Trimming removed 4 bases from V and 11 bases from J; junction bases left unmatched: 11. Germline V gene data show CDR1 as MGHDK and CDR2 as SYGVNS. The chain's CDR3 is CASSGGQGKFDPPLHF. The CDR3 coding sequence is TGTGCCAGCAGTGGGGGACAGGGGAAATTTGATCCACCCCTCCACTTT.

V gene TRBV19 combines with J gene TRBJ2-7; 12 bases are shared with TRBD2. CDR1 and CDR2 from the germline V gene are LNHDA and SQIVND (reference sequence). The V and J ends lost 3 bases and 6 bases, in that order; junction bases with no gene match: 9. There are 16 residues in the CDR3. The CDR3 nucleotides read TGTGCCAGTAGTATCGGCCTAGCGGGAGGGCCCGGCGAGCAGTACTTC. Amino acids: CASSIGLAGGPGEQYF.

The rearrangement links TRBV19 to TRBJ1-1; D not certain. This CDR3 contains 13 residues. Germline V gene sequence: CDR1 LNHDA, CDR2 SQIVND (reference sequence). V dropped 3 bases and J dropped 5 bases, with 10 bases sitting between them. CDR3 amino acids: CASSISQKTEAFF. The CDR3 bases are TGTGCCAGTAGTATCTCTCAGAAGACTGAAGCTTTCTTT.

This clone was counted once. V usage is TRBV2 and J usage is TRBJ1-1; D unclear. The CDR3 extends over 14 amino acids. The germline gives CDR1 SNHLY, CDR2 FYNNEI. V lost 6 bases, J lost 4 bases, and 15 bases lay in between. The CDR3 here is CASRPGLPGTEAFF. For the CDR3, the DNA is TGTGCCAGCAGGCCTGGGCTTCCTGGCACTGAAGCTTTCTTT.

The table lists this clone with a count of one. The chain has TRBV18 and TRBJ2-7, with D uncertain. Between the trimmed V and J ends, which lost 2 bases and 6 bases, there was a span of 5 bases. This CDR3 spans 11 amino acids. Per the germline V gene, CDR1 is KGHSH and CDR2 is LQKENI. For the CDR3, the DNA is TGTGCCAGCTCACCAAGTAGCGAGCAGTACTTC. This encodes CASSPSSEQYF.

This clone appeared once. The chain recombines TRBV7-9 with TRBJ1-1, with 7 bases fitting TRBD1. Germline-derived CDR1 and CDR2 are SEHNR and FQNEAQ (reference sequence). The CDR3 loop spans 14 amino acids. Trimming took 1 base from V and 1 from J; bases not matched to a gene: 0. The CDR3 loop is CASSLGTGNTEAFF. Written as DNA, the CDR3 is TGTGCCAGCAGCTTAGGGACAGGGAACACTGAAGCTTTCTTT.

This clone was seen more than once but under ten times. The chain uses TRBV6-5 and TRBJ1-1; 9 positions match TRBD1. Per germline, CDR1 MNHEY and CDR2 SVGAGI. CDR3 size: 16 residues. The V segment lost 2 bases and the J segment 0 bases; nucleotides outside the gene matches: 4. Here the CDR3 reads CASSYGQGNMNTEAFF. The CDR3, as DNA: TGTGCCAGCAGTTACGGACAGGGGAATATGAACACTGAAGCTTTCTTT.

The table lists this clone with a few counts. This chain uses TRBV5-8 with TRBJ2-1; 7 positions match TRBD2. Trimming took 2 bases from V and 10 from J; bases not matched to a gene: 3. The CDR3 is made up of 12 amino acids. The V gene's germline CDR1 is SGHTS and CDR2 YDEGEE. Here the CDR3 DNA reads TGTGCCAGCAGCTTACCGGGACTAGAGCAGTTCTTC. Translation: CASSLPGLEQFF.

In the case of this clone: The junction differs from germline at one of its ends, possibly a read error. The gene calls are TRBV7-9 and TRBJ2-1; D call uncertain. Germline V lookup: CDR1 SEHNR, CDR2 FQNEAQ (reference sequence). This CDR3 region has 12 residues. The CDR3 is CSSSLVSNEQFF. Written as DNA, the CDR3 is TGTTCCAGCAGCTTAGTCAGCAATGAGCAGTTCTTC.

The chain links TRBV9 to TRBJ2-5; TRBD2 is a possible D gene (5 bases). Germline assignment: CDR1 SGDLS and CDR2 YYNGEE. The CDR3 loop spans 14 amino acids. V lost 0 bases, J lost 7 bases, and 13 bases lay in between. For the CDR3, the DNA is TGTGCCAGCAGCGTAGAGGCGGCTCGGGGGACCCAGTACTTC. Its translation: CASSVEAARGTQYF.

This chain links TRBV12-1 with TRBJ2-3; the table names TRBD2, a call not compared with the DNA. TRBV12-1 has pseudogene status. The CDR3 runs to 17 residues. As DNA, the CDR3 is TGTGCCAGCAGCTTTGGCCCCAGGGGCGGGGGGCCAGATACGCAGTATTTT. Translating it yields CASSFGPRGGGPDTQYF.

This rearrangement joins TRBV28 to TRBJ2-7, with D tentatively TRBD1 (6 bases). With 2 bases removed from V and 3 bases from J, the gap between germline ends came to 8 bases. From germline, CDR1 is MDHEN and CDR2 SYDVKM. The CDR3 spans 13 residues. The CDR3 sequence is CASSLMTGYEQYF. The CDR3 nucleotides are TGTGCCAGCAGTTTAATGACAGGCTACGAGCAGTACTTC. The full variable domain, rest sourced from reference TRBV28 and TRBJ2-7, is DVKVTQSSRYLVKRTGEKVFLECVQDMDHENMFWYRQDPGLGLRLIYFSYDVKMKEKGDIPEGYSVSREKKERFSLILESASTNQTSMYLCASSLMTGYEQYFGPGTRLTVT.

This chain uses TRBV27 with TRBJ2-3; maybe TRBD1 (6 bases). There are 15 residues in the CDR3. The V and J ends lost 2 bases and 2 bases respectively, with 11 bases between them. The germline CDR1 and CDR2 sequences are MNHEY and SMNVEV (reference sequence). Written as DNA, the CDR3 is TGTGCCAGCAGTTTAGGGGGCCGTAACACAGATACGCAGTATTTT. It translates to CASSLGGRNTDTQYF.

The V gene is TRBV27, the J gene TRBJ2-5, with D possibly matching TRBD1 (5 bases). TRBJ2-7 matches the DNA end more closely, so the J call is doubtful. The CDR3 totals 14 residues. The germline V gene has CDR1 MNHEY and CDR2 SMNVEV (reference sequence). The CDR3 region has the DNA TGTGCCAGCAGTTTCCTAGACAGCCCCTACGAGCAGTACTTC. Its translation is CASSFLDSPYEQYF.

As regards this clone: Distinct nucleotide sequences in the sample also encode this CDR3. The chain uses TRBV9 and TRBJ2-1, with TRBD2 matching 10 bases. CDR1 SGDLS and CDR2 YYNGEE come from the germline V gene. The CDR3 is 15 residues long. J lost 7 bases, V lost 0 bases, and 4 bases had no gene match. The CDR3 spells CASSVDSGGANEQFF. Written as DNA, the CDR3 is TGTGCCAGCAGCGTAGACAGCGGGGGGGCAAATGAGCAGTTCTTC.

The chain combines TRBV7-9 with TRBJ1-1; D perhaps matches TRBD1 (6 bases). V lost 6 bases and J 8 bases, leaving 16 bases between the germline ends. Germline V CDR1 and CDR2: SEHNR, FQNEAQ (reference sequence). This CDR3 is built from 13 residues. CDR3 in DNA: TGTGCCAGCAGTCCGACAGGATCCACCGAAGCTTTCTTT. Its protein product is CASSPTGSTEAFF.

This sequence joins TRBV11-2 and TRBJ1-2; D gene unclear. With 6 bases removed from V and 4 bases from J, the gap between germline ends came to 18 bases. In germline, CDR1 is SGHAT, CDR2 FQNNGV. The CDR3 contains 15 residues. As DNA, the CDR3 is TGTGCCAGCAGTTCGGGCCCTGGGAGCCCCTATGGCTACACCTTC. This encodes CASSSGPGSPYGYTF.